This entry is about one T cell receptor beta chain. This CDR3 is built from 15 residues. Germline loops: CDR1 LNHDA, CDR2 SQIVND (reference sequence). Deletions cut 0 bases from V and 7 bases from J, with 13 bases between. The source of the sample is a study of shared T cell receptors in the human thymus. Assay used: immunoSEQ multiplex PCR; TCRdb lists only in-frame clones, some missing. The sample holds hundreds of thousands of clones; 80% to 90% are singletons and the top ten take more than 0.008%. This sample was shared with a second study, whose subject was human thymus T cells. In that study: Related research has reported that thymic repertoires overlap highly among unrelated individuals.

The sample comprised thymocytes. The receptor's source is a girl less than two years old with a congenital heart defect. The chain couples TRBV19 to TRBJ1-5; the D is unclear. The CDR3 DNA follows: TGTGCCAGTAGTATAGATCTAGGACTCTACCAGCCCCAGCATTTT. This gives the protein CASSIDLGLYQPQHF.